This is a list of T cell receptor beta chains from one sample in a study of blood T cell repertoires in COVID-19. Some clones are missing from TCRdb's copy, which holds only in-frame ones; the method was immunoSEQ multiplex PCR. The profile shows 350,000 to 400,000 clones, 89% of them singletons. Sequenced: peripheral blood. The receptors originated from a woman aged 30 to 39 with COVID-19, enrolled during active disease. Both conserved end residues are part of each CDR3. The D gene is left open where the match is weak. Clone size is given for some rows only: seen once, a few or many times, or a class if the clone is expanded.

J gene: TRBJ1-5; V gene: TRBV7-8; clone size: .; D gene: .; CDR3 DNA: TGTGCCAGCAGCCGCGACTCAAATTGGGTCCGGAGCAATCAGCCCCAGCATTTT; CDR3 protein: CASSRDSNWVRSNQPQHF
J gene: TRBJ1-2; V gene: TRBV21-1; clone size: once; D gene: .; CDR3 DNA: TGTGCCAGACGACAGGGCCCCTATGGCTACACCTTC; CDR3 protein: CARRQGPYGYTF
J gene: TRBJ2-5; V gene: TRBV7-9; clone size: .; D gene: TRBD1; CDR3 DNA: TGTGCCAGCAGCTTGAGGACAGGGGGCCAAGAGACCCAGTACTTC; CDR3 protein: CASSLRTGGQETQYF
J gene: TRBJ1-3; V gene: TRBV15; clone size: .; D gene: TRBD1; CDR3 DNA: TGTGCCACCAGCAGAGGCTACCTCGGACAGGGGAGAGCTGGAAACACCATATATTTT; CDR3 protein: CATSRGYLGQGRAGNTIYF
J gene: TRBJ2-5; V gene: TRBV6-6; clone size: once; D gene: .; CDR3 DNA: TGTGCCAGCAGTTACTCCCTGGAGACCCAGTACTTC; CDR3 protein: CASSYSLETQYF
J gene: TRBJ2-7; V gene: TRBV11-2; clone size: .; D gene: .; CDR3 DNA: TGTGCCACAGACGACTTCAGCTCCTACGAGCAGTACTTC; CDR3 protein: CATDDFSSYEQYF
J gene: TRBJ1-2; V gene: TRBV11-3; clone size: .; D gene: TRBD1; CDR3 DNA: TGTGCCAGCAGCAAAACGTCTCAGGGGGGCTATGGCTACACCTTC; CDR3 protein: CASSKTSQGGYGYTF
J gene: TRBJ2-7; V gene: TRBV2; clone size: few; D gene: .; CDR3 DNA: TGTGCCAGCAAAGTTGGTAACACAGTCTCCTACGAGCAGTACTTC; CDR3 protein: CASKVGNTVSYEQYF
J gene: TRBJ2-2; V gene: TRBV18; clone size: .; D gene: .; CDR3 DNA: TGTGCCAGCTCACCAGGGAGTGTTCTCAGGACCGGGGAGCTGTTTTTT; CDR3 protein: CASSPGSVLRTGELFF
J gene: TRBJ1-1; V gene: TRBV18; clone size: .; D gene: .; CDR3 DNA: TGTGCCAGCTCACCACCGGAGGGTGAAGCTTTCTTT; CDR3 protein: CASSPPEGEAFF
J gene: TRBJ2-3; V gene: TRBV4-1; clone size: .; D gene: .; CDR3 DNA: TGCGCCAGCAGCCAAGGAGCAGATACGCAGTATTTT; CDR3 protein: CASSQGADTQYF
J gene: TRBJ2-1; V gene: TRBV6-6; clone size: .; D gene: TRBD1; CDR3 DNA: TGTGCCAGCAGCTCTAGAGACAGGGGGTACAATGAGCAGTTCTTC; CDR3 protein: CASSSRDRGYNEQFF
J gene: TRBJ1-2; V gene: TRBV5-1; clone size: .; D gene: .; CDR3 DNA: TGCGCCAGCATGGGGCCCGAACAATATGGCTACACCTTC; CDR3 protein: CASMGPEQYGYTF
J gene: TRBJ2-1; V gene: TRBV5-6; clone size: .; D gene: .; CDR3 DNA: TGTGCCAGCAGATACGGGGTCGGCTACAATGAGCAGTTCTTC; CDR3 protein: CASRYGVGYNEQFF
J gene: TRBJ1-1; V gene: TRBV5-8; clone size: .; D gene: .; CDR3 DNA: TGTGCCAGCAGCTTGTACATGTCCGGGGGCACTGAAGCTTTCTTT; CDR3 protein: CASSLYMSGGTEAFF
J gene: TRBJ1-6; V gene: TRBV4-3; clone size: .; D gene: .; CDR3 DNA: TGCGCCAGCAGCCAAGATTCGGGGTCCGGCGACTATAATTCACCCCTCCACTTT; CDR3 protein: CASSQDSGSGDYNSPLHF
J gene: TRBJ2-3; V gene: TRBV6-4; clone size: .; D gene: .; CDR3 DNA: TGTGCCAGCAGTGACTCAGGGAGCCTAGGGAGGACAGATACGCAGTATTTT; CDR3 protein: CASSDSGSLGRTDTQYF
J gene: TRBJ2-2; V gene: TRBV29-1; clone size: .; D gene: .; CDR3 DNA: TGCAGCGTTGGATTCAGGGTCACCGGGGAGCTGTTTTTT; CDR3 protein: CSVGFRVTGELFF
J gene: TRBJ2-1; V gene: TRBV29-1; clone size: .; D gene: TRBD2; CDR3 DNA: TGCAGCGTTGAAGGTCGGACAGGGACTAGCGGGTTCTACAATGAGCAGTTCTTC; CDR3 protein: CSVEGRTGTSGFYNEQFF
J gene: TRBJ2-1; V gene: TRBV7-8; clone size: .; D gene: TRBD2; CDR3 DNA: TGTGCCAGCAGCTTATGGCTAGCGGGAGCACCGTCATACAATGAGCAGTTCTTC; CDR3 protein: CASSLWLAGAPSYNEQFF
J gene: TRBJ2-7; V gene: TRBV2; clone size: .; D gene: .; CDR3 DNA: TGTGCCAGCAGTGTCGGGAGCTACGAGCAGTACTTC; CDR3 protein: CASSVGSYEQYF
J gene: TRBJ2-1; V gene: TRBV10-3; clone size: .; D gene: TRBD2; CDR3 DNA: TGTGCCATCCGGGGAGGACTAGCGGGGGGGAATGAGCAGTTCTTC; CDR3 protein: CAIRGGLAGGNEQFF
J gene: TRBJ1-1; V gene: TRBV10-1; clone size: once; D gene: .; CDR3 DNA: TGCGCCAGCAGTGAGTCCGGGATACTTGCCGGAGCTTTCTTT; CDR3 protein: CASSESGILAGAFF
J gene: TRBJ2-2; V gene: TRBV10-2; clone size: .; D gene: .; CDR3 DNA: TGCGCCAGCAGGGACAGCAACACCGGGGAGCTGTTTTTT; CDR3 protein: CASRDSNTGELFF
J gene: TRBJ1-6; V gene: TRBV3-1/TRBV3-2; clone size: .; D gene: .; CDR3 DNA: TGTGCCAGCAGCCACTATAGACGGGCGGGAAAGGAGAATTCACCCCTCCACTTT; CDR3 protein: CASSHYRRAGKENSPLHF
J gene: TRBJ1-1; V gene: TRBV28; clone size: .; D gene: .; CDR3 DNA: TGTGCCAGCAAGAGGTACACTGAAGCTTTCTTT; CDR3 protein: CASKRYTEAFF
J gene: TRBJ1-3; V gene: TRBV3-1/TRBV3-2; clone size: .; D gene: .; CDR3 DNA: TGTGCCAGCAGCCAAGATTGGGCCGGATTCTCTGGAAACACCATATATTTT; CDR3 protein: CASSQDWAGFSGNTIYF
J gene: TRBJ2-5; V gene: TRBV5-1; clone size: .; D gene: .; CDR3 DNA: TGCGCCAGCAGCTTGTCGGGCTCGCGAGGGGAGACCCAGTACTTC; CDR3 protein: CASSLSGSRGETQYF
J gene: TRBJ2-1; V gene: TRBV11-3; clone size: .; D gene: TRBD2; CDR3 DNA: TGTGCCAGCCGCAGCGGGAGTTCCTACAATGAGCAGTTCTTC; CDR3 protein: CASRSGSSYNEQFF
J gene: TRBJ2-3; V gene: TRBV4-2; clone size: .; D gene: TRBD2; CDR3 DNA: TGTGCCAGCAGCCCCAGACTAGCGGGGACAGATACGCAGTATTTT; CDR3 protein: CASSPRLAGTDTQYF
J gene: TRBJ1-5; V gene: TRBV28; clone size: .; D gene: TRBD1; CDR3 DNA: TGTGCCAGCAGTTCAGGACAGGGCGGGAATCAGCCCCAGCATTTT; CDR3 protein: CASSSGQGGNQPQHF
J gene: TRBJ2-1; V gene: TRBV2; clone size: once; D gene: TRBD1; CDR3 DNA: TGTGCCAGCAGGGGGACAGACATCTCCTACAATGAGCAGTTCTTC; CDR3 protein: CASRGTDISYNEQFF
J gene: TRBJ1-1; V gene: TRBV7-9; clone size: .; D gene: .; CDR3 DNA: TGTGCCAGCAGCTTTCAATCCTTGGCCACTGAAGCTTTCTTT; CDR3 protein: CASSFQSLATEAFF
J gene: TRBJ1-1; V gene: TRBV7-2; clone size: once; D gene: TRBD1; CDR3 DNA: TGTGCCAGCAGCCAACTCGGGGCAGGGGGAGAGACTTTCTTT; CDR3 protein: CASSQLGAGGETFF
J gene: TRBJ1-2; V gene: TRBV4-3; clone size: once; D gene: .; CDR3 DNA: TGCGCCAGCAGCCAAGATTTGCAGGGTTTGGGCTATGGCTACACCTTC; CDR3 protein: CASSQDLQGLGYGYTF
J gene: TRBJ1-5; V gene: TRBV15; clone size: .; D gene: .; CDR3 DNA: TGTGCCACCAGGAGAACCGCCTCGGGACAGCCCCAGCATTTT; CDR3 protein: CATRRTASGQPQHF
J gene: TRBJ2-5; V gene: TRBV4-3; clone size: many; D gene: .; CDR3 DNA: TGCGCCAGCAGCCAAAACATTCTTGGCGAGACCCAGTACTTC; CDR3 protein: CASSQNILGETQYF
J gene: TRBJ2-1; V gene: TRBV30; clone size: .; D gene: TRBD2; CDR3 DNA: TGTGCCTGGAGTACTACTAGCGGAGGTTGGAATGAGCAGTTCTTC; CDR3 protein: CAWSTTSGGWNEQFF
J gene: TRBJ2-7; V gene: TRBV7-8; clone size: .; D gene: TRBD2; CDR3 DNA: TGTGCCAGCAGCTTTAGCGGGGTCTCCTACGAGCAGTACTTC; CDR3 protein: CASSFSGVSYEQYF
J gene: TRBJ1-5; V gene: TRBV5-1; clone size: .; D gene: .; CDR3 DNA: TGCGCCAGCAGACACGACAGGAATCAGCCCCAGCATTTT; CDR3 protein: CASRHDRNQPQHF
J gene: TRBJ1-5; V gene: TRBV7-8; clone size: .; D gene: .; CDR3 DNA: TGTGCCAGCAGCTTAGGGGCCAGGGGCACTTATAGCAATCAGCCCCAGCATTTT; CDR3 protein: CASSLGARGTYSNQPQHF
J gene: TRBJ2-6; V gene: TRBV2; clone size: .; D gene: .; CDR3 DNA: TGTGCCAGCAGTGAACGAGGAGGGGCCAACGTCCTGACTTTC; CDR3 protein: CASSERGGANVLTF
J gene: TRBJ1-6; V gene: TRBV27; clone size: .; D gene: .; CDR3 DNA: TGTGCCAGCAGGCCCGGGGTTGGGTCACCCCTCCACTTT; CDR3 protein: CASRPGVGSPLHF
J gene: TRBJ2-2; V gene: TRBV5-1; clone size: .; D gene: TRBD1; CDR3 DNA: TGCGCCAGCAGCACGGGACAGGGGGGCACCGGGGAGCTGTTTTTT; CDR3 protein: CASSTGQGGTGELFF
J gene: TRBJ2-1; V gene: TRBV4-2; clone size: .; D gene: .; CDR3 DNA: TGTGCCAGCAGCCAAGATCTCGGGGTGAATGAGCAGTTCTTC; CDR3 protein: CASSQDLGVNEQFF
J gene: TRBJ2-1; V gene: TRBV7-9; clone size: .; D gene: .; CDR3 DNA: TGTGCCAGCAGCTTAGCCGGGACTTACAATGAGCAGTTCTTC; CDR3 protein: CASSLAGTYNEQFF
J gene: TRBJ1-5; V gene: TRBV7-9; clone size: .; D gene: TRBD1; CDR3 DNA: TGTGCCAGCAGCTTGGGGACAGGTGATCAGCCCCAGCATTTT; CDR3 protein: CASSLGTGDQPQHF
J gene: TRBJ2-3; V gene: TRBV29-1; clone size: once; D gene: TRBD2; CDR3 DNA: TGCAGCGTTAGCGGGAGCTTAAATACGCAGTATTTT; CDR3 protein: CSVSGSLNTQYF
J gene: TRBJ1-2; V gene: TRBV9; clone size: .; D gene: .; CDR3 DNA: TGTGCCAGCAGCGGTATGTCACAAAAATCTTACTATGGCTACACCTTC; CDR3 protein: CASSGMSQKSYYGYTF
J gene: TRBJ1-3; V gene: TRBV24-1; clone size: .; D gene: .; CDR3 DNA: TGTGCCACCAGTGATGCCGCAGGGGCCCTCGGTGGAAACACCATATATTTT; CDR3 protein: CATSDAAGALGGNTIYF
J gene: TRBJ2-3; V gene: TRBV6-5; clone size: .; D gene: .; CDR3 DNA: TGTGCCAGCAGCCTCTATCGGGGGGCCGCAGATACGCAGTATTTT; CDR3 protein: CASSLYRGAADTQYF